Sequencing of this T cell receptor beta chain was carried out in a study of CD8 T cells in Susac syndrome. General study results and limits: Acknowledgment was made by the study that its TCR sequencing and HLA analysis involved a relatively small number of individuals.

The CDR3 extends over 12 amino acids. V was trimmed by 5 bases and J by 1 base, leaving 8 bases between them. Germline lookup yields CDR1 DFQATT and CDR2 SNEGSKA (reference sequence). Roughly 0.45 to 1 ug RNA was reverse transcribed with random hexamers. The authors amplified TCR beta CDR3 across 54 Vbeta and 13 Jbeta using immunoSEQ multiplex PCR. TCRdb recomputed calls from the immunoSEQ multiplex PCR reads with MiXCR, one row per CDR3 protein. The sample consists of some 150,000 distinct CDR3 sequences, roughly 95% of them appearing once. Notes on this clonotype: The target antigen is unknown.

From blood CD8+ and CD4+ T cells, TCR beta sequences were generated. Through negative isolation, CD4+ and CD8+ T cells were obtained, while TEMRA cells were enriched using FACS. Specimen: CD8+ T cells from PBMCs. The clonotype was recovered from a human donor with multiple sclerosis. The gene calls are TRBV20-1 and TRBJ1-2; D not certain. CDR3 sequence (DNA): TGCAGTGCTTCGACGGGTAACTATGGCTACACCTTC. Protein sequence: CSASTGNYGYTF.